A selection of T cell receptor beta chains follows, all from one sample in a study of metastatic and nonmetastatic thyroid tumors. TCRdb called clones again from the PCR reads with MiXCR. The sample lists 25,000 to 35,000 clones; just under 25% were seen once. Sequencing was carried out using blood. These receptors were taken from a female donor with papillary thyroid cancer or a benign thyroid nodule (not recorded which). Some clones in this sample may be carry-over from other donors' samples. The CDR3 runs from the conserved cysteine through the conserved F or W. The order of the fields is V gene, J gene, clone size, D gene, CDR3 protein, CDR3 DNA. A D gene is named only where the DNA matches it firmly. Size values are once, few and many counts, or a class for expanded clones, and some rows have none.

TRBV20-1	TRBJ2-7	.	.	CSDPGSDEEYF	TGCAGTGACCCCGGTTCTGACGAGGAGTACTTC
TRBV7-2	TRBJ2-3	many	.	CASSRGSELPYF	TGTGCCAGCAGCCGAGGGTCCGAGCTCCCGTATTTT
TRBV19	TRBJ1-3	.	.	CASSIEVPESSGNTIYF	TGTGCCAGTAGTATAGAGGTTCCAGAAAGCTCTGGAAACACCATATATTTT
TRBV10-1	TRBJ1-4	.	.	CASSNDRIEKLFF	TGCGCCAGCAGTAACGACAGGATTGAAAAACTGTTTTTT
TRBV20-1	TRBJ1-3	.	.	CSASGAADSGNTIYF	TGCAGTGCTAGCGGAGCAGCCGACTCTGGAAACACCATATATTTT
TRBV4-1	TRBJ2-7	.	.	CASSQGLAGTYEQYF	TGCGCCAGCAGCCAAGGGTTGGCGGGCACCTACGAGCAGTACTTC
TRBV28	TRBJ1-2	.	TRBD1	CASMFGRGYGYTF	TGTGCCAGCATGTTCGGCAGGGGGTATGGCTACACCTTC
TRBV14	TRBJ1-2	many	.	CASSGGRGYGYTF	TGTGCCAGCAGCGGCGGCCGCGGCTATGGCTACACCTTC
TRBV10-3	TRBJ1-3	few	TRBD1	CAIIVTGVRNTIYF	TGTGCCATCATTGTGACAGGGGTCCGAAACACCATATATTTT
TRBV12-5	TRBJ2-3	many	.	CASGLNQLADTQYF	TGTGCTAGTGGTTTGAACCAGTTGGCAGATACGCAGTATTTT
TRBV10-3	TRBJ1-6	.	TRBD1	CAISEGTGADSPLHF	TGTGCCATCAGTGAGGGGACAGGGGCTGATTCACCCCTCCACTTT
TRBV4-1	TRBJ1-3	many	TRBD1	CASSPRQGSGNTIYF	TGCGCCAGCAGCCCGCGACAGGGCTCTGGAAACACCATATATTTT
TRBV12-5	TRBJ2-7	many	.	CASGLVPNEQYF	TGTGCTAGTGGTTTGGTACCGAACGAGCAGTACTTC
TRBV7-7	TRBJ2-3	.	.	CASGASSTDTQYF	TGTGCCTCAGGGGCGAGTAGCACAGATACGCAGTATTTT
TRBV6-2/TRBV6-3	TRBJ1-1	many	.	CASSYWVSNTEAFF	TGTGCCAGCAGTTACTGGGTATCGAACACTGAAGCTTTCTTT
TRBV20-1	TRBJ2-3	few	.	CSVRRGLSTDTQYF	TGCAGTGTTAGGAGGGGCTTAAGCACAGATACGCAGTATTTT
TRBV5-1	TRBJ1-6	many	.	CASSQDRSPLHF	TGCGCCAGCAGCCAGGACCGATCACCCCTCCACTTT
TRBV5-1	TRBJ2-1	.	.	CASRRAINEQFF	TGCGCCAGCAGAAGGGCCATCAATGAGCAGTTCTTC
TRBV6-2/TRBV6-3	TRBJ1-1	.	.	CVSSYSAIQAFF	TGTGTCAGCAGTTACTCAGCTATTCAAGCTTTCTTT
TRBV28	TRBJ1-2	.	TRBD1	CASSRQGPSYGYTF	TGTGCCAGCAGCCGACAGGGGCCTAGCTATGGCTACACCTTC
TRBV10-3	TRBJ2-3	many	.	CAIRRDLSTDTQYF	TGTGCCATCCGCCGGGACTTGAGCACAGATACGCAGTATTTT
TRBV5-1	TRBJ2-5	once	TRBD2	CASSLAGTSGLETQYF	TGCGCCAGCAGCTTGGCTGGGACTAGCGGGCTAGAGACCCAGTACTTC
TRBV30	TRBJ1-1	many	.	CAWSRGGMNTEAFF	TGTGCCTGGAGTAGGGGAGGGATGAACACTGAAGCTTTCTTT
TRBV12-3/TRBV12-4	TRBJ2-7	few	.	CASSLGVLYEQYF	TGTGCCAGCAGTTTAGGGGTACTTTACGAGCAGTACTTC
TRBV11-2	TRBJ2-1	.	.	CASILDPSRYNEQFF	TGTGCCAGCATCTTAGATCCGAGCCGCTACAATGAGCAGTTCTTC
TRBV6-1	TRBJ2-1	few	.	CASRRDFYNEQFF	TGTGCCAGCAGGCGGGACTTCTACAATGAGCAGTTCTTC
TRBV5-1	TRBJ2-1	many	TRBD2	CASSGGTSGRDEQFF	TGCGCCAGCAGCGGCGGGACTAGCGGGAGGGATGAGCAGTTCTTC
TRBV9	TRBJ2-7	.	TRBD2	CASNERGDAYEQYF	TGTGCCAGTAATGAGCGGGGGGATGCCTACGAGCAGTACTTC
TRBV28	TRBJ2-7	few	TRBD1	CASIPNTGTGSYEQYF	TGTGCCAGCATTCCTAACACCGGGACAGGGTCCTACGAGCAGTACTTC
TRBV3-1	TRBJ2-1	many	.	CASSQGWASYNEQFF	TGTGCCAGCAGCCAAGGGTGGGCCTCCTACAATGAGCAGTTCTTC
TRBV6-1	TRBJ2-2	many	.	CASRRQVVDTGELFF	TGTGCCAGCAGACGACAGGTAGTCGACACCGGGGAGCTGTTTTTT
TRBV6-6	TRBJ1-2	many	.	CASSYREINYGYTF	TGTGCCAGCAGTTACCGGGAAATTAACTATGGCTACACCTTC
TRBV28	TRBJ2-2	few	.	CASTLLVAGELFF	TGTGCCAGCACCCTTTTGGTGGCCGGTGAGCTGTTTTTT
TRBV7-2	TRBJ2-2	many	TRBD2	CASSLASGGRAGELFF	TGTGCCAGCAGCTTAGCCTCGGGGGGACGAGCCGGGGAGCTGTTTTTT
TRBV7-9	TRBJ2-2	many	TRBD2	CASSTSGDTGELFF	TGTGCCAGCAGCACTAGCGGTGACACCGGGGAGCTGTTTTTT
TRBV3-1	TRBJ2-7	.	.	CASSQGSPSVWEQYF	TGTGCCAGCAGCCAAGGTTCCCCGTCCGTTTGGGAGCAGTACTTC
TRBV5-1	TRBJ2-6	many	.	CASFVGGFAGANVLTF	TGCGCCAGCTTCGTCGGGGGATTTGCTGGGGCCAACGTCCTGACTTTC
TRBV6-4	TRBJ1-2	.	.	CASSDSKRVGGYTF	TGTGCCAGCAGTGACTCGAAAAGGGTTGGCGGCTACACCTTC
TRBV6-4	TRBJ1-5	.	.	CASSEEGGPDSNQTQHF	TGTGCCAGCAGCGAAGAAGGGGGGCCCGATAGCAATCAGACCCAGCATTTT
TRBV20-1	TRBJ2-1	.	TRBD2	CSARDPLRGLYNEQFF	TGCAGTGCTAGAGATCCCTTACGGGGACTATACAATGAGCAGTTCTTC
TRBV28	TRBJ2-7	few	TRBD2	CATSFGLGRAEQYF	TGTGCGACCAGTTTCGGACTGGGGAGGGCCGAGCAGTACTTC
TRBV6-1	TRBJ1-5	many	TRBD1	CASRSQGAGQPQHF	TGTGCCAGCAGATCACAGGGGGCTGGACAGCCCCAGCATTTT
TRBV7-8	TRBJ2-7	many	.	CASSLAGSYEQYF	TGTGCCAGCAGCTTAGCGGGAAGCTACGAGCAGTACTTC
TRBV5-1	TRBJ2-1	many	TRBD2	CASSLEGAGTNEQFF	TGCGCCAGCAGCTTGGAGGGAGCGGGGACCAATGAGCAGTTCTTC
TRBV20-1	TRBJ1-4	few	.	CSASGGLVEKLFF	TGCAGTGCTAGCGGGGGGTTGGTTGAAAAACTGTTTTTT
TRBV30	TRBJ1-1	.	.	CAWKWQRDTEAFF	TGTGCCTGGAAGTGGCAGAGGGACACTGAAGCTTTCTTT
TRBV6-6	TRBJ2-4	many	TRBD1	CASSYGQEKGAKNIQYF	TGTGCCAGCAGTTACGGACAGGAAAAAGGGGCCAAAAACATTCAGTACTTC
TRBV6-2/TRBV6-3	TRBJ2-4	.	TRBD2	CASSYIGLAEKNIQYF	TGTGCCAGCAGTTACATAGGTCTAGCGGAAAAAAACATTCAGTACTTC
TRBV30	TRBJ1-2	many	TRBD1	CAWRLNRGQGTYGYTF	TGTGCCTGGAGGTTAAACCGGGGACAGGGGACCTATGGCTACACCTTC
TRBV28	TRBJ1-1	many	.	CASTEGSSTEAFF	TGTGCCAGCACCGAGGGGTCAAGCACTGAAGCTTTCTTT